There are a few counts of the clone carrying this TCR beta chain. No antigen is known for it. Trimming took off 2 bases at V and 2 bases at J, with 9 bases between the two ends. CDR1 is MNHNS and CDR2 is SASEGT in the germline V gene. This CDR3 spans 14 amino acids. PCR used 60 Vbeta primers and 13 Jbeta primers. Clones were read by immunoSEQ multiplex PCR, and TCRdb kept only the in-frame ones, dropping some. The table lists roughly 120,000 clones, around 72% of them singletons. These data are taken from a study of cytomegalovirus exposure and HLA in healthy donors. Study observations and caveats: A later analysis associated some 16,000 TCR beta sequences with HLA alleles at a 0.05 false discovery rate.

Sequences were obtained from PBMCs. This clonotype was obtained from a woman between 40 and 50 years old in good health and CMV-seropositive. This sequence joins TRBV6-1 and TRBJ1-1; D may be TRBD1 (5 bases). CDR3 sequence reads: CASSEQGINTEAFF. In DNA, the CDR3 is TGTGCCAGCAGTGAACAGGGAATTAACACTGAAGCTTTCTTT.